This T cell receptor (beta chain) was sequenced for a study of HIV-infected patients and healthy controls. Points from the study as a whole: HIV-infected patients and controls differed significantly in mean usage of eight alpha and eight beta V genes. Size-matched repertoire data failed to replicate the apparent Gini index recovery after therapy in HIV-infected patients. Healthy control repertoires had roughly threefold more distinct CDR3s than untreated HIV+ repertoires, and higher Shannon diversity. Healthy controls carried many MAIT alpha-chain CDR3s, while HIV+ repertoires had few.

This clonotype is judged medium-sized (0.01 to 0.1%). The antigen remains undetermined. V was clipped by 4 bases and J by 2 bases, with 13 bases between them. The CDR3 length is 15 residues. Germline-derived CDR1 and CDR2 are LNHDA and SQIVND (reference sequence). Alpha and beta constant-region primers primed reverse transcription of around 500 ng RNA. Each of the alpha and beta chains got its own library through chain-specific third strand synthesis with indices. TCRdb re-called the 5' RACE reads with MiXCR, one entry per CDR3 protein. The sample has some 4,300 distinct CDR3 sequences, around 6% seen once. Antiretroviral therapy had run roughly three months, about 14 weeks, before follow-up blood collection. Whole blood was used without fractionation, so all unsorted peripheral T cells were included.

Source: blood, taken during antiretroviral therapy. The V call is TRBV19, the J call TRBJ2-3, with a weak D call TRBD2 (5 bases). The TCR comes from an adult with HIV infection. The DNA of the CDR3 is TGTGCCAGTAGTACCACCGAGCGGCACACAGATACGCAGTATTTT. It codes for CASSTTERHTDTQYF.